This T cell receptor (beta chain) comes out of a study of CD8+ T cells in alopecia areata. Study in general: Severity among treated patients was scored by the percentage of scalp area affected.

Sequencing relied on a cDNA template that was reverse transcribed from extracted RNA. The repertoire was sequenced with immunoSEQ multiplex PCR; TCRdb's copy has only in-frame clones and lacks some. This sample has over 150,000 clones; roughly 64% occur once, and the top ten carry under 7%. From germline, CDR1 is SGHNT and CDR2 YYREEE (reference sequence). V was pared by 2 bases and J by 5 bases, with 7 bases of the junction left unmatched. The CDR3 covers 15 residues. The treatment here: oral pan-JAK inhibitor, 5-10 mg twice daily. Individuals with alopecia areata gave both lesional scalp punch biopsies and peripheral blood for collection. Sorting separated CD4+ and CD8+ T cells out of PBMCs.

The source of this sequence is a human donor with alopecia areata. The gene calls are TRBV5-4 and TRBJ2-1; 7 nucleotides agree with TRBD2. The sequences come from CD4+ T cells sorted from blood, collected at week 24, from a patient treated with tofacitinib. The chain's CDR3 is CASSFRAGPHNEQFF. The DNA of the CDR3 is TGTGCCAGCAGCTTTAGAGCGGGGCCTCACAATGAGCAGTTCTTC.